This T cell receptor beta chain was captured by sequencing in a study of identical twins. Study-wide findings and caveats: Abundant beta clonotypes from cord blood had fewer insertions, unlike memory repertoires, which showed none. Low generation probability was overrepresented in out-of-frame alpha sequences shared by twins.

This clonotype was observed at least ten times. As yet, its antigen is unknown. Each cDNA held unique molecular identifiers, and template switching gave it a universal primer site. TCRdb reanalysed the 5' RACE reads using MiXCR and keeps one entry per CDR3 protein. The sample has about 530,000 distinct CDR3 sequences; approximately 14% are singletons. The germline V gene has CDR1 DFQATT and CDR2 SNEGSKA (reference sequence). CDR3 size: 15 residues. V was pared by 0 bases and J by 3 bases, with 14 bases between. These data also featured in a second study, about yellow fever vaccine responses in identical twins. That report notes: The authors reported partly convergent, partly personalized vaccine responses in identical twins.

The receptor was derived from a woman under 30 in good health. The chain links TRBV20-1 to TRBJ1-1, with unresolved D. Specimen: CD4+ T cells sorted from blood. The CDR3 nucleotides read TGCAGTGCTAGAGATATGGCCGGCAGTGACACTGAAGCTTTCTTT. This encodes CSARDMAGSDTEAFF.